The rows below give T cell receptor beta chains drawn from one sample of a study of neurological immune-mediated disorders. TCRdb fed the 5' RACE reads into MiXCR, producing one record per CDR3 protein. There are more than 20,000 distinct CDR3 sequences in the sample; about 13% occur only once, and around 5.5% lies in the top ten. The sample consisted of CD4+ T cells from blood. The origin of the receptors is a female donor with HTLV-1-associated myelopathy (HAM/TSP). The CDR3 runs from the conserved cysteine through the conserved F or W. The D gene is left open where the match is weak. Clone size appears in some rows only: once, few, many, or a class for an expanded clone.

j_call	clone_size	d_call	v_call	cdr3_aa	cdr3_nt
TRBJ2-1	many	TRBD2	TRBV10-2	CASSEMGASGGNEQFF	TGCGCCAGCAGTGAGATGGGGGCTAGCGGGGGAAATGAGCAGTTCTTC
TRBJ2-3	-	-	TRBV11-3	CASSLLGPSTDTQYF	TGTGCCAGCAGCTTACTCGGTCCTAGCACAGATACGCAGTATTTT
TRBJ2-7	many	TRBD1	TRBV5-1	CASSPGGTGGYEQYF	TGCGCCAGCAGCCCCGGCGGGACAGGTGGATACGAGCAGTACTTC
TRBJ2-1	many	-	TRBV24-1	CATSEPGPKNNEQFF	TGTGCCACCAGTGAACCCGGACCGAAGAATAATGAGCAGTTCTTC
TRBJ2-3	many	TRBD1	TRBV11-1	CASSLTGGGTDTQYF	TGTGCCAGCAGCTTGACAGGGGGTGGCACAGATACGCAGTATTTT
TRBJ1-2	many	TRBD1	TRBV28	CASSLRRDSGYTF	TGTGCCAGCAGTTTAAGAAGGGACAGTGGCTACACCTTC
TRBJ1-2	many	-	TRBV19	CASSIGTISGYTF	TGTGCCAGTAGTATCGGCACAATTTCTGGCTACACCTTC
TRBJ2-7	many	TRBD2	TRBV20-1	CSAGASGVWGRYEQYF	TGCAGTGCTGGGGCTAGCGGGGTTTGGGGACGCTACGAGCAGTACTTC
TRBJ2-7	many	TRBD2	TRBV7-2	CASSFVGGSSAASRGTEQYF	TGTGCCAGCAGCTTCGTGGGAGGGTCGTCGGCCGCTAGCCGCGGGACCGAGCAGTACTTC
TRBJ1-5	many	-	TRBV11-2	CASSLDRGGYQPQHF	TGTGCCAGCAGCTTAGATCGGGGTGGATATCAGCCCCAGCATTTT
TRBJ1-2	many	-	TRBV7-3	CASSITGLSVSWYGYTF	TGTGCCAGCAGCATAACAGGTCTATCAGTTAGTTGGTATGGCTACACCTTC
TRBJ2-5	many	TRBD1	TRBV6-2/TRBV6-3	CASTDDRVGETQYF	TGTGCCAGCACTGATGACAGGGTCGGAGAGACCCAGTACTTC
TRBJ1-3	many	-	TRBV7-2	CASSLALGNTIYF	TGTGCCAGCAGCTTAGCTTTGGGAAACACCATATATTTT
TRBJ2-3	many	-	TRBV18	CASSEVGTDTQYF	TGTGCCAGCTCAGAAGTGGGGACAGATACGCAGTATTTT
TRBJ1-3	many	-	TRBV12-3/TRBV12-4	CASSSADTIYF	TGTGCCAGCAGTTCGGCGGACACCATATATTTT
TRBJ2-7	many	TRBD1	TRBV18	CASSQDRGDEQYF	TGTGCCAGCTCACAGGACAGGGGTGACGAGCAGTACTTC
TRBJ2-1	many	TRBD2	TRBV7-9	CASSLGLAAYNEQFF	TGTGCCAGCAGCTTAGGACTAGCGGCTTACAATGAGCAGTTCTTC
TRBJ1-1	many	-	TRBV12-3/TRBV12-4	CASSLVGRAAFF	TGTGCCAGCAGTTTAGTTGGCAGGGCGGCTTTCTTT
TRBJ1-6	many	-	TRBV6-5	CASSYSVQGTNNSPLHF	TGTGCCAGCAGTTACTCGGTCCAGGGTACGAATAATTCACCCCTCCACTTT
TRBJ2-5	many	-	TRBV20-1	CSARDGGLPQETQYF	TGCAGTGCTAGAGATGGAGGCCTCCCTCAAGAGACCCAGTACTTC
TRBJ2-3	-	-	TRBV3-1	CASSQAGLAPGDTQYF	TGTGCCAGCAGCCAAGCGGGCCTAGCCCCGGGGGATACGCAGTATTTT
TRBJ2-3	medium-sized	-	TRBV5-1	CASSLSVGGHTDTQYF	TGCGCCAGCAGCTTGTCGGTGGGGGGACACACAGATACGCAGTATTTT
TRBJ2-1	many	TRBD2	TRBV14	CASSQTGTSGYNEQFF	TGTGCCAGCAGCCAAACCGGGACTAGCGGTTACAATGAGCAGTTCTTC
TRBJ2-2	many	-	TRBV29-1	CSVEDSGTGELFF	TGCAGCGTTGAAGATTCCGGGACCGGGGAGCTGTTTTTT
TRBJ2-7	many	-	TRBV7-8	CASSLGESGPPYEQYF	TGTGCCAGCAGCTTAGGGGAATCCGGACCGCCGTACGAGCAGTACTTC
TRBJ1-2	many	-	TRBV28	CASSHLRTEANYGYTF	TGTGCCAGCAGTCACCTCCGGACAGAAGCTAACTATGGCTACACCTTC
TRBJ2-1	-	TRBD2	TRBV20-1	CSATSGTSGHSYNEQFF	TGCAGTGCTACATCCGGGACTAGCGGCCACTCCTACAATGAGCAGTTCTTC
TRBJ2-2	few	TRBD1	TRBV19	CASKDRVNGELFF	TGTGCCAGTAAGGACAGGGTGAACGGGGAGCTGTTTTTT
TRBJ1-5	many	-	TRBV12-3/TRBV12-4	CASSLVSIGVEQPQHF	TGTGCCAGCAGCCTAGTCTCGATAGGGGTTGAACAGCCCCAGCATTTT
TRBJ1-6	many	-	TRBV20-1	CSARPNTGISYNSPLHF	TGCAGTGCTAGACCCAACACAGGGATCTCCTATAATTCACCCCTCCACTTT
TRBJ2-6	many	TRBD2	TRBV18	CASSPLAGQLGANVLTF	TGTGCCAGCTCACCTCTAGCGGGCCAGCTTGGGGCCAACGTCCTGACTTTC
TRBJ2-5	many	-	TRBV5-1	CASSGGGGFKETQYF	TGCGCCAGCAGCGGGGGGGGCGGATTTAAAGAGACCCAGTACTTC
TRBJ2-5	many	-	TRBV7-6	CASSPTSRGGQFGETQYF	TGTGCCAGCAGCCCAACGTCTAGGGGGGGGCAGTTTGGGGAGACCCAGTACTTC
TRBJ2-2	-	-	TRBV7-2	CASSLTPFSGELFF	TGTGCCAGCAGCTTAACTCCCTTTTCCGGGGAGCTGTTTTTT